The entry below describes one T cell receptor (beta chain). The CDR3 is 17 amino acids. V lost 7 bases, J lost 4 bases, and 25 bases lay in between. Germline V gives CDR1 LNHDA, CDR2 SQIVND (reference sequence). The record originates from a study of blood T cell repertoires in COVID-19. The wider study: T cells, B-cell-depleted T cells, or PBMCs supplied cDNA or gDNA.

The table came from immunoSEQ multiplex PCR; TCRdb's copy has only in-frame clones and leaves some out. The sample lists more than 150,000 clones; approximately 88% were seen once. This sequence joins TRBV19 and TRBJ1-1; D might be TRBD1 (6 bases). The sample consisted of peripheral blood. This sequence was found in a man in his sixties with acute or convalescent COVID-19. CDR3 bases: TGTGCCAGTACAACCCCGGTCAGGGGATTATCACGCACTGAAGCTTTCTTT. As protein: CASTTPVRGLSRTEAFF. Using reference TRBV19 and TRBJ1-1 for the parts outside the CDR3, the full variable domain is DGGITQSPKYLFRKEGQNVTLSCEQNLNHDAMYWYRQDPGQGLRLIYYSQIVNDFQKGDIAEGYSVSREKKESFPLTVTSAQKNPTAFYLCASTTPVRGLSRTEAFFGQGTRLTVV.